The 24 T cell receptor beta chains below come from one sample, sequenced in a study of blood T cell repertoires in COVID-19. The table came from immunoSEQ multiplex PCR; TCRdb's copy has only in-frame clones and leaves some out. The table lists under 70,000 clones, about nine tenths of them singletons. The sequenced material came from peripheral blood. These receptors were collected from a woman in her 70s with acute or convalescent COVID-19.

This clone was detected once. V usage is TRBV27 and J usage is TRBJ2-1, with 8 nucleotides matching TRBD1. V was clipped by 6 bases and J by 4 bases; unmatched bases: 2. The germline V gene has CDR1 MNHEY and CDR2 SMNVEV (reference sequence). The CDR3 is made up of 13 amino acids. In nucleotides, the CDR3 is TGTGCCAGCAGCGGACAGGGTTACAATGAGCAGTTCTTC. This codes for CASSGQGYNEQFF.

The V and J genes are TRBV9 and TRBJ1-6; tentative D call: TRBD1 (6 bases). Germline CDR1 SGDLS, CDR2 YYNGEE. This CDR3 contains 17 residues. V was shortened by 0 bases and J by 1 base, with 11 bases between the two germline ends. CDR3 sequence (DNA): TGTGCCAGCAGCGTAGAAGGGGGTCTATCCTATAATTCACCCCTCCACTTT. Translation gives CASSVEGGLSYNSPLHF. The full variable domain, completed using reference TRBV9 and TRBJ1-6, is DSGVTQTPKHLITATGQRVTLRCSPRSGDLSVYWYQQSLDQGLQFLIQYYNGEERAKGNILERFSAQQFPDLHSELNLSSLELGDSALYFCASSVEGGLSYNSPLHFGNGTRLTVT.

The rearrangement uses TRBV9 and TRBJ2-3; no reliable D call. Germline-derived CDR1 and CDR2 are SGDLS and YYNGEE. V was clipped by 2 bases and J by 5 bases, with 3 bases between them. The CDR3 contains 11 residues. The CDR3 region is CASSVGDTQYF. The CDR3 DNA sequence: TGTGCCAGCAGCGTCGGAGATACGCAGTATTTT.

The chain uses TRBV5-1 and TRBJ2-7; D is possibly TRBD2 (6 bases). The V gene's germline CDR1 is SGHRS and CDR2 YFSETQ. The CDR3 runs to 13 residues. Deletions cut 3 bases from V and 3 bases from J, with 10 bases between. The CDR3 is CASSWGLVYEQYF. CDR3 DNA: TGCGCCAGCAGCTGGGGACTCGTCTACGAGCAGTACTTC.

The rearrangement links TRBV9 to TRBJ2-1; 7 bases match TRBD2. The V and J ends lost 1 base and 8 bases, in that order; junction bases with no gene match: 9. The CDR3 has 15 residues. Germline V lookup: CDR1 SGDLS, CDR2 YYNGEE. CDR3 protein: CASSVNGLERDEQFF. The CDR3 DNA reads TGTGCCAGCAGCGTAAATGGACTAGAGAGAGATGAGCAGTTCTTC.

This rearrangement joins TRBV28 to TRBJ1-1; 9 nucleotides line up with TRBD1. Per germline, CDR1 MDHEN and CDR2 SYDVKM. The CDR3 extends over 14 amino acids. V dropped 6 bases and J dropped 7; count of bases not matched to a gene: 9. The DNA of the CDR3 is TGTGCCAGCAGGGGAACCGGGACAGGGATTGAAGCTTTCTTT. It is translated as CASRGTGTGIEAFF.

V is TRBV30 and J is TRBJ1-1; D gene unclear. The V gene lost 5 bases and the J gene lost 1 base, with 11 bases spanning the gap. CDR1 GTSNPN and CDR2 SVGIG come from the germline V gene (reference sequence). This CDR3 region has 13 residues. CDR3 DNA: TGTGCCTGGTCCCCCTATAGGAACACTGAAGCTTTCTTT. Translating gives CAWSPYRNTEAFF.

The gene calls are TRBV5-6 and TRBJ1-6, with D unclear. The V gene's germline CDR1 is SGHDT and CDR2 YYEEEE. Trimming removed 0 bases at V and 1 base at J, with 14 bases between. This CDR3 region has 18 residues. CDR3 coding DNA: TGTGCCAGCAGCTTGGCCGAGTTCGGGGTGTCCTATAATTCACCCCTCCACTTT. Its protein product is CASSLAEFGVSYNSPLHF.

The chain employs TRBV3-1 (or the pseudogene TRBV3-2) and TRBJ1-1; D is ambiguous. V shed 4 bases and J shed 3 bases, with 15 bases lying between them. CDR1 and CDR2 (germline): LGHDT, YNNKEL (reference sequence). The CDR3 contains 15 residues. The CDR3 DNA is TGTGCCAGCAGCCTGGCGCGGGGTCGGGACACTGAAGCTTTCTTT. Amino acid sequence: CASSLARGRDTEAFF.

The gene calls are TRBV6-6 and TRBJ1-5; the D gene is possibly TRBD1 (5 bases). Germline CDR1 MNHNY, CDR2 SVGAGI (reference sequence). CDR3 length: 15 residues. V lost 0 bases and J lost 6, with 12 bases in between. The CDR3 DNA reads TGTGCCAGCAGTTACTCAAGGCAGGGAGGTCAGCCCCAGCATTTT. Translation gives CASSYSRQGGQPQHF.

The rearrangement uses TRBV5-1 and TRBJ1-4; TRBD1 matches at 7 bases. The length of the CDR3 is 14 residues. Trimming removed 4 bases from V and 3 bases from J; junction bases left unmatched: 3. CDR1 is SGHRS, CDR2 YFSETQ, per germline. DNA for the CDR3: TGCGCCAGCAGCGACGGACAGGCTAATGAAAAACTGTTTTTT. It yields the protein CASSDGQANEKLFF.

The chain uses TRBV7-9 and TRBJ1-2; D unclear. The germline V gene has CDR1 SEHNR and CDR2 FQNEAQ (reference sequence). Trimming pared 6 bases from V and 2 bases from J, leaving 13 bases between. The CDR3 sequence is 14 residues long. CDR3 loop: CASSPEAGNYGYTF. The CDR3 DNA is TGTGCCAGCAGTCCAGAGGCGGGAAACTATGGCTACACCTTC.

The V gene is TRBV19, the J gene TRBJ1-5; maybe TRBD1 (5 bases). V lost 2 bases, J lost 0 bases, and 11 bases lay in between. The length of the CDR3 is 16 residues. The germline gives CDR1 LNHDA, CDR2 SQIVND (reference sequence). CDR3 in amino acids: CASSIRAGNSNQPQHF. DNA of the CDR3: TGTGCCAGTAGTATAAGGGCAGGGAATAGCAATCAGCCCCAGCATTTT. The full variable domain, its missing parts supplied by reference TRBV19 and TRBJ1-5, is DGGITQSPKYLFRKEGQNVTLSCEQNLNHDAMYWYRQDPGQGLRLIYYSQIVNDFQKGDIAEGYSVSREKKESFPLTVTSAQKNPTAFYLCASSIRAGNSNQPQHFGDGTRLSIL.

In nucleotides, the CDR3 is TGTGCCTGGACCCTGATGGGGGGGGCTGGAAACACCATATATTTT. Its protein is CAWTLMGGAGNTIYF. The gene calls are TRBV30 and TRBJ1-3; TRBD1 is a possible D gene (5 bases). The V gene's germline CDR1 is GTSNPN and CDR2 SVGIG (reference sequence). There are 15 residues in the CDR3. V shed 4 bases and J shed 2 bases, with 15 bases lying between them.

DNA of the CDR3: TGTGCCAGCAGTTCGGGACAGGGGGCCGTGGATGAGCAGTTCTTC. This translates into CASSSGQGAVDEQFF. The chain combines TRBV6-2 or TRBV6-3 with TRBJ2-1, with 12 bases that match TRBD1. V lost 4 bases, J lost 8 bases, and 6 bases stayed unmatched. CDR3 length equals 15 residues. The germline CDR1 and CDR2 sequences are MNHEY and SVGEGT.

This chain's CDR3 is CALGLGLAGGDEQFF. The CDR3 nucleotides read TGTGCCTTAGGTTTGGGACTAGCGGGAGGGGATGAGCAGTTCTTC. This chain connects TRBV11-1 to TRBJ2-1; TRBD2 aligns across 16 bases. This CDR3 comprises 15 residues. Germline V lookup: CDR1 SGHAT, CDR2 FQDESV (reference sequence). V lost 11 bases, J lost 8 bases, and 9 bases stayed unmatched.

The genes are TRBV28 and TRBJ1-1; tentative D call: TRBD1 (6 bases). Germline lookup yields CDR1 MDHEN and CDR2 SYDVKM. The CDR3 runs 11 residues. The V end was cut by 8 bases, the J end by 4 bases, with 8 bases between. CDR3 in DNA: TGTGCCAGCCGAGGGGGCACTGAAGCTTTCTTT. It is translated as CASRGGTEAFF.

V is TRBV7-3 and J is TRBJ2-3; D may be TRBD2 (6 bases). V was clipped by 3 bases and J by 0 bases, with 7 bases between them. Germline V CDR1 and CDR2: SGHTA, FQGTGA. The CDR3 runs to 14 residues. This CDR3 is CASSFGGSTDTQYF. In nucleotides, the CDR3 is TGTGCCAGCAGCTTCGGGGGAAGCACAGATACGCAGTATTTT.

V usage is TRBV6-5 and J usage is TRBJ2-2; 7 positions agree with TRBD1. The germline V gene has CDR1 MNHEY and CDR2 SVGAGI. Trimming removed 5 bases from V and 5 bases from J; junction bases left unmatched: 8. CDR3 length: 15 residues. For the CDR3, the DNA is TGTGCCAGCAGTCCCAGACAGGGTTGGACCGGGGAGCTGTTTTTT. Translating gives CASSPRQGWTGELFF.

This clone was observed a single time. V usage is TRBV3-1 (or the pseudogene TRBV3-2) and J usage is TRBJ2-3, with D unclear. The CDR3 spans 17 residues. Germline CDR1 LGHDT, CDR2 YNNKEL (reference sequence). Trimming cost V 4 bases and J 3 bases, with 20 bases left between them. CDR3 bases: TGTGCCAGCAGCCTCCTCGGTGAGGCAGCCGAAACAGATACGCAGTATTTT. It codes for CASSLLGEAAETDTQYF.

The chain uses TRBV9 and TRBJ2-5, with TRBD2 matching over 8 bases. In germline, CDR1 is SGDLS, CDR2 YYNGEE. CDR3 length: 15 residues. V shed 4 bases, J shed 1 base, and the junction held 6 bases outside the gene matches. CDR3 loop: CASSPTSGVQETQYF. The CDR3, as DNA: TGTGCCAGCAGCCCTACTAGCGGTGTCCAAGAGACCCAGTACTTC.

The chain has TRBV15 and TRBJ1-5, with D maybe TRBD1 (5 bases). The germline CDR1 and CDR2 sequences are LNHNV and YYDKDF (reference sequence). The germline V and J ends were trimmed by 1 base and 3 bases, with 10 bases remaining between them. This CDR3 has 15 amino acids. The CDR3 DNA reads TGTGCCACCAGCAGAGGACAGTTCACCAATCAGCCCCAGCATTTT. Protein: CATSRGQFTNQPQHF. Complete variable domain (other parts from reference TRBV15 and TRBJ1-5): DAMVIQNPRYQVTQFGKPVTLSCSQTLNHNVMYWYQQKSSQAPKLLFHYYDKDFNNEADTPDNFQSRRPNTSFCFLDIRSPGLGDTAMYLCATSRGQFTNQPQHFGDGTRLSIL.

J is TRBJ2-1 and V is TRBV18; D remains ambiguous. This CDR3 is 13 amino acids long. The germline CDR1 and CDR2 sequences are KGHSH and LQKENI. V shed 3 bases and J shed 3 bases, with 6 bases lying between them. In nucleotides, the CDR3 is TGTGCCAGCTCACCTAGACTCTACAATGAGCAGTTCTTC. Translated, it gives CASSPRLYNEQFF.

The V call is TRBV28, the J call TRBJ1-5; the D is unclear. Germline CDR1 reads MDHEN; CDR2 reads SYDVKM. The CDR3 is made up of 14 amino acids. Trimming removed 2 bases at V and 6 bases at J, with 11 bases between. CDR3 DNA: TGTGCCAGCAGTTTAAATTCGAGGTCTCAGCCCCAGCATTTT. This codes for CASSLNSRSQPQHF.